The entry that follows covers one T cell receptor beta chain sequence. TCRdb's copy holds only in-frame clones and misses some; the assay was immunoSEQ multiplex PCR. The sample has fewer than 200,000 clones; around 83% are singletons. The V gene's germline CDR1 is LGHDT and CDR2 YNNKEL (reference sequence). The CDR3 has 14 residues. The germline V and J ends were trimmed by 6 bases and 8 bases, with 14 bases remaining between them. The sample is drawn from a study of blood T cell repertoires in COVID-19. Background on the study: There were acute and convalescent COVID-19 samples, and they came from the United States, Italy and Spain.

The clonotype comes from a woman between 45 and 60 years old in a cohort exposed to, infected with or recovered from COVID-19 (not recorded which). Material: PBMCs or T cells enriched from blood (not recorded which). V and J are TRBV3-1 (or the pseudogene TRBV3-2) and TRBJ1-6, with TRBD1 as a possible D gene (5 bases). The CDR3 reads CASSPGLGDSPLHF. DNA of the CDR3: TGTGCCAGCAGTCCGGGACTGGGAGATTCACCCCTCCACTTT.